This T cell receptor beta chain is drawn from a study of beta chain features in type 1 diabetes. Study in general: Examined across all samples were 90 million to 130 million sorted cells. Overall study results and limits: TCRB CDR3 length was moderately but significantly reduced in all four CD4+ subsets of Type 1 diabetes patients. In the patient group, naive, central memory and Treg TCRB repertoires seemed more alike than in the healthy donor group.

Germline lookup yields CDR1 SGDLS and CDR2 YYNGEE. The CDR3 has 20 amino acids. Losses at the gene ends were 0 bases for V and 0 bases for J; bases not matched to a gene: 15. Concerning this clone itself: Antigen specificity is unknown.

Blood was collected once per donor into heparin, averaging around 0.11 L. Of the isolated RNA, all was reverse transcribed, and so the sequenced material was expressed TCRB transcripts. Here immunoSEQ multiplex PCR was the method, and the copy in TCRdb shows in-frame clones only, minus some. This table has roughly 400,000 clones, approximately 15% appearing once. The source is a man younger than 40 in good health. Material for sequencing was naive CD4+ T cells from blood. The genes are TRBV9 and TRBJ2-3; 8 bases align to TRBD2. The CDR3 bases are TGTGCCAGCAGCGTAGATCCCTACCGCCCCGGACTAGCTAGCACAGATACGCAGTATTTT. Its translation: CASSVDPYRPGLASTDTQYF.